This TCR beta chain was sequenced for a study of regulatory T cells in long-lasting Graves disease. Overall study context: Over 5 years of antithyroid drugs with positive TSH receptor antibodies was taken to mean persistent Graves' disease. Overall study findings and caveats: Persistent disease was characterized by preferential usage of TRBV28, TRBJ1-2 and TRBJ2-5.

This clonotype has only a few counts. Its antigen is currently unknown. Indicated time point: persistent/refractory GD, antithyroid drugs over 5 years with positive TRAb. There was RNA extracted from PBMCs, and the TCR library was made from it. An endocrinology unit in Xi'an, China, supplied the patients. With 1 base removed from V and 4 bases from J, the gap between germline ends came to 23 bases. CDR3 length: 18 residues. Germline CDR1 is MDHEN and CDR2 is SYDVKM. The TCR beta library used iRepertoire HTBI primers with Arm-PCR amplification of CDR3. TCRdb processed the multiplex PCR reads anew with MiXCR; each CDR3 protein has one entry. The repertoire holds roughly 490,000 distinct CDR3 sequences, with about 22% as singletons.

The TCR sequence derives from a female donor with Graves disease. The J gene is TRBJ2-7, the V gene TRBV28; tentatively, D is TRBD1 or TRBD2 (6 bases each). Material: peripheral blood mononuclear cells (PBMCs), obtained when the disease was refractory, from a patient treated with antithyroid drugs. CDR3 residues: CASSLLRWKGGKGYEQYF. Here the CDR3 DNA reads TGTGCCAGCAGTTTATTACGGTGGAAGGGGGGCAAGGGATACGAGCAGTACTTC.